This TCR beta chain was profiled in a study of blood T cell repertoires in COVID-19. About the research overall: The analysed material was cDNA or gDNA that came from T cells, B-cell-depleted T cells, or PBMCs.

Notes on this clone: Other nucleotide sequences from this sample produce the same CDR3.

Libraries were prepared by immunoSEQ multiplex PCR; TCRdb keeps only in-frame clonotypes and omits some of them. The sample has roughly 190,000 clones; around four fifths are singletons. V shed 10 bases and J 0 bases; nucleotides not matched to a gene: 2. The CDR3 totals 14 residues. The germline V gene has CDR1 LNHDA and CDR2 SQIVND (reference sequence). The chain recombines TRBV19 with TRBJ1-3, with 11 bases identical to TRBD1. The receptor was derived from a man aged 45-60 years with active or convalescent COVID-19. Material: peripheral blood. CDR3 nucleotide sequence: TGTGCCACCGGGACAGGGGGCTCTGGAAACACCATATATTTT. It encodes CATGTGGSGNTIYF.